Detailed here is one TCR beta chain. Trimming took off 1 base at V and 2 bases at J, with 15 bases between the two ends. The CDR3 is 17 residues long. Germline V gene sequence: CDR1 LNHNV, CDR2 YYDKDF (reference sequence). Authors' methods: By means of reference gene primer amplification, nucleated cell counts were estimated. TCRdb keeps only in-frame clones here, not all; method: immunoSEQ multiplex PCR. For V, J and clone size, that table is used; D and trimming come from the DNA. The sample lists approximately 200,000 clones, approximately 81% occurring once. This entry comes from a study of blood T cell repertoires in COVID-19. Study-wide background: COVID-19 samples collected from the United States, Italy and Spain covered acute and convalescent phases. PBMCs, B-cell-depleted T cells, or T cells provided the cDNA or gDNA that made up the material.

The sample taken for sequencing was peripheral blood. The V and J genes are TRBV15 and TRBJ1-5; a possible D gene is TRBD1 (5 bases). This clonotype was obtained from a person between 65 and 79 years old with COVID-19, enrolled during active disease. The CDR3 sequence is CATSRGSAGYGNQPQHF. The CDR3 DNA sequence: TGTGCCACCAGCAGAGGGTCGGCAGGGTATGGCAATCAGCCCCAGCATTTT.